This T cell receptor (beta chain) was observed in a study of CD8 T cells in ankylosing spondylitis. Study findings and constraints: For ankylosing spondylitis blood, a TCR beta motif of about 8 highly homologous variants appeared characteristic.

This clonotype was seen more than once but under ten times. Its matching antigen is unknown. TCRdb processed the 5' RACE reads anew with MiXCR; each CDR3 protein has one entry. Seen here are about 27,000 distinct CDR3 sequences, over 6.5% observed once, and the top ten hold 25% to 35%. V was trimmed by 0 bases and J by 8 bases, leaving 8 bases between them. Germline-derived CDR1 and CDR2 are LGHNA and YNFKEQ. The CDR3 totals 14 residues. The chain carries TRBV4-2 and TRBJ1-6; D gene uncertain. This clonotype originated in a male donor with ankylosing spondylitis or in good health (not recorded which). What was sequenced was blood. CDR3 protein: CASSQDFRDSPLHF. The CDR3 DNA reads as TGTGCCAGCAGCCAAGATTTTCGGGATTCACCCCTCCACTTT.